What follows are 23 T cell receptor beta chains derived from one specimen sequenced in a study of T cells after yellow fever vaccination. TCRdb itself ran the 5' RACE reads through MiXCR, one entry per CDR3 protein. The sample records under 70,000 distinct CDR3 sequences, approximately 7% being singletons. The source material was CD8+ T cells sorted from PBMCs, sampled on the day of the first yellow fever vaccination. The source of these receptors is a man aged 18 to 29 who received the YFV17D yellow fever vaccine.

This clonotype was recorded at least ten times. The V gene is TRBV6-5, the J gene TRBJ2-5; 7 bases are a match to TRBD2. Trimming took 4 bases from V and 6 from J; bases not matched to a gene: 14. The CDR3 has 16 residues. The germline CDR1 and CDR2 sequences are MNHEY and SVGAGI. This CDR3 reads CASSFYRTRYDKTQYF. The CDR3 nucleotides are TGTGCCAGCAGTTTCTACCGGACTAGGTACGACAAGACCCAGTACTTC.

This clonotype occurred many times. The chain is built from TRBV4-1 and TRBJ2-7; perhaps TRBD1 as D (6 bases). Germline lookup yields CDR1 MGHRA and CDR2 YSYEKL. V lost 4 bases and J lost 0, with 10 bases in between. The CDR3 covers 14 residues. The CDR3, as DNA: TGCGCCAGCAGCCTTCGGACAGACTCCTACGAGCAGTACGTC. Translated: CASSLRTDSYEQYV.

This clonotype has only a few counts. The V gene is TRBV10-3, the J gene TRBJ2-7; 7 nucleotides align to TRBD2. The germline V gene has CDR1 ENHRY and CDR2 SYGVKD. This CDR3 is built from 14 residues. With 2 bases clipped from V and 2 bases from J, the junction kept 3 bases outside the gene matches. The CDR3, as DNA: TGTGCCATCAGTGAGGTGGGGGGGGCCTACGAGCAGTACTTC. It yields the protein CAISEVGGAYEQYF.

This clonotype was found a few times. The rearrangement uses TRBV11-2 and TRBJ1-1; possibly TRBD1 for D (6 bases). The germline gives CDR1 SGHAT, CDR2 FQNNGV. With 1 base removed from V and 7 bases from J, the gap between germline ends came to 13 bases. The CDR3 runs to 14 residues. CDR3 loop: CASSLGQGGGEAFF. The CDR3 DNA reads TGTGCCAGCAGCTTAGGGCAAGGGGGGGGTGAAGCTTTCTTT.

This clonotype was picked up many times. The V call is TRBV20-1, the J call TRBJ2-5, with D maybe TRBD1 (5 bases). V was pared by 8 bases and J by 1 base, with 8 bases between. CDR3 length equals 11 residues. From germline, CDR1 is DFQATT and CDR2 SNEGSKA (reference sequence). The CDR3 loop is CSPRVQETQYF. DNA for the CDR3: TGCAGTCCCAGGGTCCAAGAGACCCAGTACTTC.

In this sample, this clonotype turned up many times. The chain links TRBV6-5 to TRBJ2-7; possibly TRBD2 for D (6 bases). Germline CDR1 is MNHEY and CDR2 is SVGAGI. This CDR3 comprises 15 residues. Trimming cost V 8 bases and J 0 bases, with 17 bases left between them. The CDR3 DNA reads TGTGCCAGCGGATTGGGAGGCGACGGCTCCTACGAGCAGTACTTC. Amino acids: CASGLGGDGSYEQYF.

This clonotype rates as medium-sized. This sequence joins TRBV7-9 and TRBJ1-5; TRBD1 might be the D (5 bases). V lost 3 bases, J lost 4 bases, and 10 bases lay in between. The CDR3 has 14 residues. Germline-derived CDR1 and CDR2 are SEHNR and FQNEAQ (reference sequence). This chain's CDR3 is CASSLEDTNQPQHF. CDR3 nucleotide sequence: TGTGCCAGCAGCTTGGAGGACACAAATCAGCCCCAGCATTTT.

In this sample, this clonotype turned up a few times. The chain links TRBV9 to TRBJ1-3; D ambiguous. Germline-derived CDR1 and CDR2 are SGDLS and YYNGEE. This CDR3 is 15 amino acids long. V was shortened by 0 bases and J by 2 bases, with 9 bases between the two germline ends. The CDR3 is CASSVEVGAGNTIYF. CDR3 DNA sequence: TGTGCCAGCAGCGTAGAGGTCGGGGCTGGAAACACCATATATTTT. The full variable domain, with the rest looked up from reference TRBV9 and TRBJ1-3, is DSGVTQTPKHLITATGQRVTLRCSPRSGDLSVYWYQQSLDQGLQFLIQYYNGEERAKGNILERFSAQQFPDLHSELNLSSLELGDSALYFCASSVEVGAGNTIYFGEGSWLTVV.

Worth noting for this clonotype: A much larger clone lies one base from this, so it may be a read error. The genes are TRBV10-1 and TRBJ1-2; tentatively, D is TRBD1 (5 bases). The CDR3 extends over 13 amino acids. Germline V gene lookup returns CDR1 WNHNN and CDR2 SYGVQD (reference sequence). V lost 2 bases and J lost 4, with 8 bases in between. CDR3 region: CASSERQIYGYTF. The CDR3 DNA sequence: TGCGCCAGCAGTGAGCGACAGATCTATGGCTACACCTTC.

The rearrangement links TRBV3-1 to TRBJ2-3, with 7 bases lining up with TRBD1. This CDR3 is built from 18 residues. Germline assignment: CDR1 LGHDT and CDR2 YNNKEL (reference sequence). Written as DNA, the CDR3 is TGTACCTTCAGACAGGAAGAGGTCGGGACAGCTAGCACAGATACGCAGTATTTT. Protein: CTFRQEEVGTASTDTQYF.

V usage is TRBV2 and J usage is TRBJ1-1, with 7 positions matching TRBD1. V lost 5 bases and J lost 1; bases outside the gene matches: 4. The CDR3 runs to 14 residues. The germline V gene encodes CDR1 SNHLY and CDR2 FYNNEI. CDR3 region: CASSRDSQNTEAFF. In nucleotides, the CDR3 is TGTGCCAGCAGTCGGGACAGCCAGAACACTGAAGCTTTCTTT.

This clonotype appeared a few times. The chain joins TRBV29-1 to TRBJ1-5; D gene uncertain. Germline CDR1 and CDR2: SQVTM and ANQGSEA. Trimming pared 7 bases from V and 2 bases from J, leaving 12 bases between. The CDR3 spans 13 residues. In DNA, the CDR3 is TGCAGCGCGCCAGTACAATGCAATCAGCCCCAGCATTTT. Encoded protein: CSAPVQCNQPQHF.

At least ten counts were recorded for this clonotype. The CDR3 region has the DNA TGCGCCAGCAGCTTGGAGGTCTCGCCAGATACGCAGTATTTT. The encoded protein is CASSLEVSPDTQYF. V and J are TRBV5-1 and TRBJ2-3, with D hard to call. CDR3 length: 14 residues. The V gene's germline CDR1 is SGHRS and CDR2 YFSETQ. Trimming cost V 0 bases and J 4 bases, with 9 bases left between them.

This chain links TRBV5-1 with TRBJ1-1; 8 bases are a match to TRBD1. Germline V gives CDR1 SGHRS, CDR2 YFSETQ. The CDR3 length is 16 residues. Unmatched junction bases numbered 8, after V lost 4 bases and J lost 0 bases. CDR3 region: CASSLSGGGVNTEAFF. CDR3 nucleotides: TGCGCCAGCAGCCTCTCAGGGGGCGGAGTGAACACTGAAGCTTTCTTT.

This clonotype was seen repeatedly, ten times or more. The rearrangement joins TRBV4-1 to TRBJ2-2; 9 positions match TRBD1. Trimming removed 4 bases from V and 6 bases from J; junction bases left unmatched: 3. The CDR3 is 14 amino acids. The germline V gene has CDR1 MGHRA and CDR2 YSYEKL. The CDR3 nucleotides are TGCGCCAGCAGCCTGACAGGGGGTCCCGGGGAGCTGTTTTTT. Protein sequence: CASSLTGGPGELFF.

This clonotype was detected a few times. The rearrangement uses TRBV12-3 or TRBV12-4 and TRBJ2-7; 13 bases are shared with TRBD2. There are 14 residues in the CDR3. V shed 3 bases, J shed 4 bases, and the junction held 0 bases outside the gene matches. CDR3 region: CASSLGLAGYEQYV. CDR3 nucleotide sequence: TGTGCCAGCAGTTTGGGACTAGCGGGGTACGAGCAGTACGTC.

This clonotype was observed at least ten times. The gene calls are TRBV6-2 or TRBV6-3 and TRBJ1-5; D not resolved. The CDR3 loop spans 16 amino acids. Trimming cost V 1 base and J 2 bases, with 12 bases left between them. Germline CDR1 is MNHEY and CDR2 is SVGEGT. The CDR3 sequence: CASSYFERFGNQPQHF. The CDR3 coding sequence is TGTGCCAGCAGTTACTTCGAGAGGTTCGGCAATCAGCCCCAGCATTTT.

This clonotype was counted many times. The chain joins TRBV4-1 to TRBJ1-5; D is unresolved. Per the germline V gene, CDR1 is MGHRA and CDR2 is YSYEKL. The V end lost 0 bases, the J end lost 6 bases, and 12 bases lay between the germline ends. This CDR3 is built from 15 residues. CDR3 in amino acids: CASSQESGEGQPQHF. In DNA, the CDR3 is TGCGCCAGCAGCCAAGAGTCCGGGGAAGGTCAGCCCCAGCATTTT.

There are a few counts of this clonotype. The chain is built from TRBV4-3 and TRBJ2-6; 7 nucleotides line up with TRBD1. Germline values: CDR1 LGHNA, CDR2 YSLEER. After removal of 2 bases from V and 4 bases from J, the junction contained 11 bases not matched to a gene. This CDR3 spans 18 amino acids. As DNA, the CDR3 is TGCGCCAGCAGCCAAACCAGGGGGTTGGATCCCGGGGCCAACGTCCTGACTTTC. It codes for CASSQTRGLDPGANVLTF.

This chain uses TRBV12-3 or TRBV12-4 with TRBJ2-4; possibly TRBD2 for D (6 bases). Trimming stripped 3 bases from V and 6 bases from J, with 9 bases between. This CDR3 comprises 13 residues. Written as DNA, the CDR3 is TGTGCCAGCAGTTTCGGGCGGGGAAACATTCAGTACTTC. Translating it yields CASSFGRGNIQYF.

This sequence joins TRBV4-1 and TRBJ1-6; D gene ambiguous. The germline CDR1 and CDR2 sequences are MGHRA and YSYEKL. Trimming took off 1 base at V and 10 bases at J, with 11 bases between the two ends. CDR3 length: 14 amino acids. CDR3 in amino acids: CASSQVSPYSPLHF. The CDR3 DNA follows: TGCGCCAGCAGCCAAGTATCTCCTTACTCACCCCTCCACTTT.

This chain joins TRBV5-1 and TRBJ2-7; maybe TRBD1 (6 bases). The CDR3 runs 14 residues. In germline, CDR1 is SGHRS, CDR2 YFSETQ. Deletions cut 0 bases from V and 6 bases from J, with 13 bases between. This CDR3 reads CASSLGEGVSEQYV. The CDR3 DNA reads as TGCGCCAGCAGCTTGGGAGAGGGGGTATCCGAGCAGTACGTC.

This clonotype has a count of ten or more. The rearrangement links TRBV12-3 or TRBV12-4 to TRBJ2-5, with a tentative D call TRBD2 (6 bases). The CDR3 is made up of 12 amino acids. V was clipped by 8 bases and J by 5 bases, with 12 bases between them. The DNA of the CDR3 is TGTGCCAGCTCGGGGGAATCCGAGACCCAGTACTTC. Protein product: CASSGESETQYF.